Listed here are 21 T cell receptor beta chains from one sample, sequenced in a study of blood T cell repertoires in COVID-19. The method was immunoSEQ multiplex PCR; TCRdb's version includes in-frame clones alone and lacks a portion of them. Of around 220,000 clones in the sample, 82% were seen once. The sample was peripheral blood. The receptors derive from a woman older than 75 with COVID-19, enrolled during active disease.

This sequence joins TRBV19 and TRBJ1-5; tentatively, D is TRBD1 (5 bases). V lost 5 bases, J lost 1 base, and 15 bases lay in between. CDR3 size: 16 residues. Germline lookup yields CDR1 LNHDA and CDR2 SQIVND (reference sequence). This chain's CDR3 is CASSANGGLSNQPQHF. The CDR3 bases are TGTGCCAGTAGTGCAAACGGGGGTTTAAGCAATCAGCCCCAGCATTTT.

The rearrangement links TRBV19 to TRBJ1-1, with a weak D call TRBD1 (6 bases). Germline V gives CDR1 LNHDA, CDR2 SQIVND (reference sequence). There are 15 residues in the CDR3. The V and J ends lost 6 bases and 4 bases respectively, with 18 bases between them. In DNA form, the CDR3 reads TGTGCCAGTAGAGACTCAAACACAGGGCCCACTGAAGCTTTCTTT. Translated: CASRDSNTGPTEAFF.

The chain links TRBV3-1 (or the pseudogene TRBV3-2) to TRBJ2-2, with D tentatively TRBD1 (6 bases). There are 15 residues in the CDR3. Germline V gene sequence: CDR1 LGHDT, CDR2 YNNKEL (reference sequence). V shed 4 bases and J shed 1 base, with 10 bases lying between them. The CDR3 sequence is CASSRTDVNTGELFF. For the CDR3, the DNA is TGTGCCAGCAGCCGGACAGACGTGAACACCGGGGAGCTGTTTTTT.

The rearrangement links TRBV2 to TRBJ2-5; TRBD2 matches at 10 bases. Germline V lookup: CDR1 SNHLY, CDR2 FYNNEI. The CDR3 is 13 residues long. V was pared by 10 bases and J by 5 bases, with 7 bases of the junction left unmatched. CDR3 region: CAKGGTSAETQYF. Written as DNA, the CDR3 is TGTGCCAAAGGGGGGACTAGCGCGGAGACCCAGTACTTC.

V is TRBV10-3 and J is TRBJ2-7, with a weak D call TRBD2 (5 bases). V dropped 7 bases and J dropped 4 bases, with 14 bases sitting between them. Germline values: CDR1 ENHRY, CDR2 SYGVKD. This CDR3 spans 13 amino acids. DNA of the CDR3: TGTGCCATCAAAAAACTAGGGTCTTACGAGCAGTACTTC. It codes for CAIKKLGSYEQYF.

The sample holds a few counts of this clone. The gene calls are TRBV27 and TRBJ1-4, with D hard to call. CDR3 length equals 16 residues. Germline V CDR1 and CDR2: MNHEY, SMNVEV (reference sequence). With 6 bases removed from V and 4 bases from J, the gap between germline ends came to 18 bases. In nucleotides, the CDR3 is TGTGCCAGCAGCTCCGAACTCAGGCCCCATAATGAAAAACTGTTTTTT. Amino acids: CASSSELRPHNEKLFF.

This clone was recorded once. The chain has TRBV7-9 and TRBJ1-4; 10 bases fit TRBD1. Germline CDR1 is SEHNR and CDR2 is FQNEAQ (reference sequence). The CDR3 runs 12 residues. Trimming cost V 11 bases and J 8 bases; bases outside gene matches: 5. This chain's CDR3 is CAGRQGAEKLFF. In nucleotides, the CDR3 is TGTGCCGGGCGACAGGGGGCAGAAAAACTGTTTTTT.

The rearrangement joins TRBV5-4 to TRBJ2-1; tentatively, D is TRBD1 (5 bases). The ends were cut back, 6 bases at V and 1 base at J, with 11 bases in the middle. This CDR3 is 14 amino acids long. Germline loops: CDR1 SGHNT, CDR2 YYREEE (reference sequence). DNA for the CDR3: TGTGCCAGCATCGTGCAGGGTTCCTACAATGAGCAGTTCTTC. Translating it yields CASIVQGSYNEQFF.

The rearrangement uses TRBV7-2 and TRBJ2-7; D is possibly TRBD2 (6 bases). CDR3 length equals 14 residues. Germline CDR1 reads SGHTA; CDR2 reads FQGNSA. V gave up 5 bases and J gave up 7 bases, with 18 bases separating them. CDR3 nucleotide sequence: TGTGCCAGCAGCGTTTCCGTAGGCGGGATTGAGCAGTACTTC. Translated: CASSVSVGGIEQYF.

The rearrangement links TRBV4-1 to TRBJ1-6, with TRBD1 identical over 12 bases. The CDR3 spans 16 residues. V lost 4 bases and J lost 5; bases outside the gene matches: 3. Germline V CDR1 and CDR2: MGHRA, YSYEKL. This chain's CDR3 is CASSLGQGANNSPLHF. In DNA form, the CDR3 reads TGCGCCAGCAGCCTGGGACAGGGGGCGAATAATTCACCCCTCCACTTT.

The gene calls are TRBV5-6 and TRBJ1-1; D uncertain. Looked up from germline, CDR1 is SGHDT and CDR2 is YYEEEE. Trimming cost V 1 base and J 8 bases, with 6 bases left between them. This CDR3 is built from 11 residues. This CDR3 reads CASSLLQEAFF. The CDR3 DNA reads as TGTGCCAGCAGCTTGTTACAGGAAGCTTTCTTT.

The V call is TRBV6-5, the J call TRBJ2-1; 9 nucleotides align to TRBD2. The germline V gene encodes CDR1 MNHEY and CDR2 SVGAGI. The CDR3 sequence is 13 residues long. V was pared by 6 bases and J by 6 bases, with 3 bases of the junction left unmatched. The CDR3 coding sequence is TGTGCCAGCAGCCGACTAGCGGCCAATGAGCAGTTCTTC. Protein product: CASSRLAANEQFF.

The chain recombines TRBV7-2 with TRBJ2-7; 7 bases fit TRBD1. Germline V gene data show CDR1 as SGHTA and CDR2 as FQGNSA. The trim removed 5 bases at V and 2 bases at J, leaving 6 bases unmatched. The CDR3 totals 14 residues. CDR3 sequence (DNA): TGTGCCAGCAGCCGCACAGGGGTCCCCTACGAGCAGTACTTC. It yields the protein CASSRTGVPYEQYF.

The chain uses TRBV6-1 and TRBJ1-5; TRBD1 agrees at 10 bases. The CDR3 is 17 residues long. J gave up 7 bases and V 0 bases, and 9 bases lay outside the gene matches. Germline CDR1 MNHNS, CDR2 SASEGT. The CDR3 loop is CASSEAWGQGTRQPQHF. CDR3 sequence (DNA): TGTGCCAGCAGTGAAGCGTGGGGACAGGGGACTCGACAGCCCCAGCATTTT.

This clone was recorded a few times. The chain carries TRBV11-3 and TRBJ2-2; the D gene is possibly TRBD1 (5 bases). Trimming removed 5 bases from V and 7 bases from J, with 14 bases in between. The CDR3 runs to 14 residues. Germline V gene sequence: CDR1 SGHNT, CDR2 YENEEA. This chain's CDR3 is CASSQGLGNGELFF. In DNA, the CDR3 is TGTGCCAGCAGCCAGGGCCTAGGGAACGGGGAGCTGTTTTTT. The full variable domain, its missing parts supplied by reference TRBV11-3 and TRBJ2-2, is EAGVVQSPRYKIIEKKQPVAFWCNPISGHNTLYWYLQNLGQGPELLIRYENEEAVDDSQLPKDRFSAERLKGVDSTLKIQPAELGDSAVYLCASSQGLGNGELFFGEGSRLTVL.

The rearrangement links TRBV9 to TRBJ1-1; D not certain. The V gene's germline CDR1 is SGDLS and CDR2 YYNGEE. V lost 3 bases and J lost 5, with 11 bases in between. There are 13 residues in the CDR3. CDR3 coding DNA: TGTGCCAGCAGCGCGCCGGGAAGGACTGAAGCTTTCTTT. This encodes CASSAPGRTEAFF.

In the case of this clone: This sample includes further DNA sequences coding for the same CDR3. This chain links TRBV4-3 with TRBJ1-6; D not resolved. The CDR3 extends over 13 amino acids. The V and J ends lost 1 base and 7 bases respectively, with 5 bases between them. From germline, CDR1 is LGHNA and CDR2 YSLEER. The CDR3 region is CASSQALNSPLHF. As DNA, the CDR3 is TGCGCCAGCAGCCAAGCTTTAAATTCACCCCTCCACTTT.

The rearrangement links TRBV6-5 to TRBJ1-4; D is unresolved. Trimming pared 4 bases from V and 8 bases from J, leaving 14 bases between. Germline CDR1 is MNHEY and CDR2 is SVGAGI. This CDR3 region has 14 residues. The CDR3 region is CASSLAGGIEKLFF. CDR3 nucleotide sequence: TGTGCCAGCAGTTTGGCAGGTGGAATAGAAAAACTGTTTTTT.

The chain links TRBV5-4 to TRBJ1-2, with 9 bases lining up with TRBD1. The germline CDR1 and CDR2 sequences are SGHNT and YYREEE (reference sequence). The CDR3 spans 14 residues. The V and J ends lost 2 bases and 8 bases, in that order; junction bases with no gene match: 7. CDR3 sequence (DNA): TGTGCCAGCAGCTTTACAGGGGGCGCGAGAGGCTACACCTTC. Translation: CASSFTGGARGYTF.

The chain uses TRBV6-2 or TRBV6-3 and TRBJ2-1, with 11 bases that match TRBD2. Losses at the gene ends were 2 bases for V and 6 bases for J; bases not matched to a gene: 3. CDR1 is MNHEY and CDR2 is SVGEGT in the germline V gene. This CDR3 contains 15 residues. The CDR3 coding sequence is TGTGCCAGCAGTTACGGGGGGACTAGCGGCAATGAGCAGTTCTTC. Residues: CASSYGGTSGNEQFF.

V is TRBV5-1 and J is TRBJ1-1; D gene uncertain. Trimming took 4 bases from V and 4 from J, leaving 17 bases between them. The CDR3 sequence is 15 residues long. Germline lookup yields CDR1 SGHRS and CDR2 YFSETQ. For the CDR3, the DNA is TGCGCCAGCAGCCCCTTCGGGTTACCTGGCACTGAAGCTTTCTTT. Its translation: CASSPFGLPGTEAFF.